The TCR beta chain described here comes from a study of blood T cell repertoires in COVID-19. Turning to the study itself: Acute-phase and convalescent COVID-19 samples originated in the United States, Italy and Spain.

Trimming took 5 bases from V and 4 from J, leaving 21 bases between them. Per germline, CDR1 SGHNT and CDR2 YENEEA. This CDR3 comprises 16 residues. Per the authors' pipeline: Nucleated cell number was recorded as an estimate derived from reference gene primer amplification. This table comes from immunoSEQ multiplex PCR, and its TCRdb copy is limited to in-frame clones, with some not included. Clone size and V and J calls were adopted from that table, with D and trimming inferred from the DNA. This table has almost 200,000 clones, about 86% appearing once. This sequence joins TRBV11-3 and TRBJ2-7; D is possibly TRBD1 (6 bases). Sequences were obtained from peripheral blood. This receptor was obtained from a woman in her seventies with acute or convalescent COVID-19. The CDR3 spells CASSRTPGDLLYEQYF. CDR3 DNA sequence: TGTGCCAGCAGCCGAACGCCAGGGGACCTCCTATACGAGCAGTACTTC.